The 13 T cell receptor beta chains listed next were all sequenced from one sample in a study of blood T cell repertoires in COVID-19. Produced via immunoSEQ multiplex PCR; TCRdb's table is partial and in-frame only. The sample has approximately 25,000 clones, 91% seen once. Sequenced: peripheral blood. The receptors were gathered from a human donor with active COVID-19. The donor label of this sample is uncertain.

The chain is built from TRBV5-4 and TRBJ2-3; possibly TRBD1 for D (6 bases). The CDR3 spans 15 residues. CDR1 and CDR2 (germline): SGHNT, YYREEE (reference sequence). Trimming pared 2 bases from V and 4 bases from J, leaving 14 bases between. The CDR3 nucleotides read TGTGCCAGCAGCTTAGGGGGTAGGTTGGCAGATACGCAGTATTTT. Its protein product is CASSLGGRLADTQYF.

CDR3 DNA sequence: TGTGCCAGCAGTTCCGGCAGGGTTAATCAGCCCCAGCATTTT. It specifies CASSSGRVNQPQHF. The chain combines TRBV2 with TRBJ1-5; maybe TRBD1 (5 bases). V was pared by 5 bases and J by 4 bases, with 12 bases between. Per the germline V gene, CDR1 is SNHLY and CDR2 is FYNNEI. CDR3 length equals 14 residues.

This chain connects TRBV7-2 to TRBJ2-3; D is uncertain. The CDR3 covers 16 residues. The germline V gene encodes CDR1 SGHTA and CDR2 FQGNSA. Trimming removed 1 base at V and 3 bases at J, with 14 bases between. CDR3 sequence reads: CASSLVLGRKTDTQYF. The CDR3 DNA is TGTGCCAGCAGCTTAGTATTAGGCAGGAAAACAGATACGCAGTATTTT.

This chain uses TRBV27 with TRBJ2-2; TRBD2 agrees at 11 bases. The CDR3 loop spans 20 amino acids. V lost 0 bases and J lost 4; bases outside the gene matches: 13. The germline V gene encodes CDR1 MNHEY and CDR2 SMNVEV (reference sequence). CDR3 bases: TGTGCCAGCAGTTTATCGAACACCTTAATAGCGGGGGGGCGCACCGGGGAGCTGTTTTTT. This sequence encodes CASSLSNTLIAGGRTGELFF.

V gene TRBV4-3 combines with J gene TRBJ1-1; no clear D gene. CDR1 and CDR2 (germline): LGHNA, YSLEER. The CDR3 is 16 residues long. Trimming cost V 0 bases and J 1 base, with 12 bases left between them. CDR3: CASSQDTSAGNTEAFF. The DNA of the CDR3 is TGCGCCAGCAGCCAAGATACGAGTGCAGGGAACACTGAAGCTTTCTTT.

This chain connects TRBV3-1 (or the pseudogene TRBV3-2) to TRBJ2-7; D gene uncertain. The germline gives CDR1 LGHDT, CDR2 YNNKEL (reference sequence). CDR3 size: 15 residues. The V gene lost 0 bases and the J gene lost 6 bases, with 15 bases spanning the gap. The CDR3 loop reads CASSQDQATTGEQYF. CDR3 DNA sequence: TGTGCCAGCAGCCAAGATCAGGCGACGACCGGCGAGCAGTACTTC.

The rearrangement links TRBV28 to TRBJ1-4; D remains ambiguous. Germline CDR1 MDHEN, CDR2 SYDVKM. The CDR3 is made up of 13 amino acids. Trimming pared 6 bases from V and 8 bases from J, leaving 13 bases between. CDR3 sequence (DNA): TGTGCCAGCAGATATCTCCCGGGGGAAAAACTGTTTTTT. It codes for CASRYLPGEKLFF.

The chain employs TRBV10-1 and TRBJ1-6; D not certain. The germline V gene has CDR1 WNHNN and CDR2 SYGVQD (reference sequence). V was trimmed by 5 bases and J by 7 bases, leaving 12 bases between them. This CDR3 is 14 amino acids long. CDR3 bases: TGCGCCAGCAGTTCGGGATCTAGCAATTCACCCCTCCACTTT. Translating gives CASSSGSSNSPLHF.

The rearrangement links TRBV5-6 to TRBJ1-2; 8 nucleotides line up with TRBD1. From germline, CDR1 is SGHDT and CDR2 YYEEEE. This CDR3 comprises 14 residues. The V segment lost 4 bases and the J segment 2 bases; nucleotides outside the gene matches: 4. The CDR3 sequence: CASSPGGWNYGYTF. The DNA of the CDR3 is TGTGCCAGCAGCCCAGGGGGCTGGAACTATGGCTACACCTTC.

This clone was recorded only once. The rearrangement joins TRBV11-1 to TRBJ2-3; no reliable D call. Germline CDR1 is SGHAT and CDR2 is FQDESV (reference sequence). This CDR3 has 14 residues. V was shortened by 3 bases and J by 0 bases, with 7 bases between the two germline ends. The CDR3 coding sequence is TGTGCCAGCAGCTTCTCCGGGAGCACAGATACGCAGTATTTT. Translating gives CASSFSGSTDTQYF.

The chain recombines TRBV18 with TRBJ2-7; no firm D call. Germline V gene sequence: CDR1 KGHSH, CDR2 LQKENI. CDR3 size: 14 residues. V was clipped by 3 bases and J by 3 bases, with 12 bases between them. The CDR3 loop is CASSPSPGGYEQYF. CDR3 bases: TGTGCCAGCTCACCTTCGCCGGGTGGCTACGAGCAGTACTTC.

The CDR3 reads CSVGLGSGGNNEQFF. The CDR3 DNA reads TGCAGCGTTGGGTTGGGGTCGGGAGGGAATAATGAGCAGTTCTTC. The genes are TRBV29-1 and TRBJ2-1, with 8 bases that match TRBD2. The CDR3 sequence is 15 residues long. CDR1 is SQVTM and CDR2 is ANQGSEA in the germline V gene. Trimming at V came to 4 bases and at J to 7 bases, leaving 12 bases not matched to a gene.

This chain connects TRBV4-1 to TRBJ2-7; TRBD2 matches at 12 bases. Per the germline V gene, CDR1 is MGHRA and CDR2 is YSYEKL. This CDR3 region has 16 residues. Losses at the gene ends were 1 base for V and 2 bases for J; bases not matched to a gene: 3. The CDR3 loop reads CASSQGLAGGTYEQYF. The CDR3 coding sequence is TGCGCCAGCAGCCAAGGGCTAGCGGGAGGGACCTACGAGCAGTACTTC.